This T cell receptor (beta chain) was sequenced during a study of T cells in narcolepsy. Findings and limits, study-wide: No autoreactive T cell clone sequences appeared in some memory CD4+ repertoires. Healthy controls reportedly lacked the autoreactive clonotypes serially found in patients' blood. HCRT-specific and TRIB2-specific autoreactive clonotypes appeared among same-patient CSF and blood CD4+ clonotypes.

About this clone itself: The antigen remains undetermined.

This table comes from immunoSEQ multiplex PCR, and its TCRdb copy is limited to in-frame clones, with some not included. The top ten clones hold roughly 2.5% of a sample with more than 30,000 clones, over 80% of them seen once. The sequenced sample consisted of CD45RA- memory CD4+ T cells from PBMCs. The receptor was isolated from a human donor with narcolepsy.

The CDR3, as DNA: TGTGCCAGCAGCTGGGACAGGGGGAAGGAGACCCAGTACTTC. It translates to CASSWDRGKETQYF. This chain uses TRBV5-6 with TRBJ2-5; 11 nucleotides match TRBD1. Germline V CDR1 and CDR2: SGHDT, YYEEEE. The CDR3 has 14 residues. The ends lost 3 bases at V and 5 bases at J; junction bases unmatched: 3.